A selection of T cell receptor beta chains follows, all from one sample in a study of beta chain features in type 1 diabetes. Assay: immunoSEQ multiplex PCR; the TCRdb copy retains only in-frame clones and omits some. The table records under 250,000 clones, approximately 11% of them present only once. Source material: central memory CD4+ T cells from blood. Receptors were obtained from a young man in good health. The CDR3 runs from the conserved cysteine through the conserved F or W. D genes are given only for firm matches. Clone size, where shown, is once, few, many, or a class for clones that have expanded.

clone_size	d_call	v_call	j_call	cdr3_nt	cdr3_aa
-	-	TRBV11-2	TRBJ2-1	TGTGCCAGCAGCCCTACATCCTACCCTTCCAATGAGCAGTTCTTC	CASSPTSYPSNEQFF
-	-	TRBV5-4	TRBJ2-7	TGTGCCAGCAGCTTATACAGGGTGGGCTACGAGCAGTACTTC	CASSLYRVGYEQYF
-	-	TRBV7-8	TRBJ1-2	TGTGCCAGCAGCTTAGCGGCCGGGACTAACTATGGCTACACCTTC	CASSLAAGTNYGYTF
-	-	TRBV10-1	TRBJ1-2	TGCGCCAGCAGTGACCCCGAGGCGAAGGATGGCTACACCTTC	CASSDPEAKDGYTF
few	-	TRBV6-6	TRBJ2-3	TGTGCCAGCAGTTTCGGACCAGCATCCAGAGATACGCAGTATTTT	CASSFGPASRDTQYF
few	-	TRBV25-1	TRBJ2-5	TGTGCCAGCAGCCCCCCGTCATGGCAAGAGACCCAGTACTTC	CASSPPSWQETQYF
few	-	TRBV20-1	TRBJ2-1	TGCAGTGCCACTCTTCATGAGCAGTTCTTC	CSATLHEQFF
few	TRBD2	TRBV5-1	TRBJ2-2	TGCGCCAGCAGCCGAACTAGCGATCGCACCGGGGAGCTGTTTTTT	CASSRTSDRTGELFF
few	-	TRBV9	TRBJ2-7	TGTGCCAGCAGCCCTTACCCTCCGGGGATCTACGAGCAGTACTTC	CASSPYPPGIYEQYF
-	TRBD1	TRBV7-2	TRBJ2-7	TGTGCCAGCAGCTTAGGACAGGGGCTCTACGAGCAGTACTTC	CASSLGQGLYEQYF
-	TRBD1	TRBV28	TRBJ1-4	TGTGCCAGCAGTTCCAGGGACAGGGGTAATGAAAAACTGTTTTTT	CASSSRDRGNEKLFF
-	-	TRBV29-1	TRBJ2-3	TGCAGCGTTGAAGGAGGCGCAGGGAGATCTGCAGATACGCAGTATTTT	CSVEGGAGRSADTQYF
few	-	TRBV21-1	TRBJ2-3	TGTGCCAGCAGCAAGTACTCCGGGGATACGCAGTATTTT	CASSKYSGDTQYF
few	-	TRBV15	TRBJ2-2	TGTGCCACCAGCAGAGATGGGGGATTCGGGGAGCTGTTTTTT	CATSRDGGFGELFF
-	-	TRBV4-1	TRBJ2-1	TGCGCCAGCAGCCAAGACCGGGCTATGGGTAAGCAGTTCTTC	CASSQDRAMGKQFF
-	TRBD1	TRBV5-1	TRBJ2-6	TGCGCCAGCAGCTTGATGCCATTAACCGGGACAGGGGCTGCCGGAGCCAACGTCCTGACTTTC	CASSLMPLTGTGAAGANVLTF
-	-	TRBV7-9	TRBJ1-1	TGTGCCAGCAGCTTCGTGAGAGACACTGAAGCTTTCTTT	CASSFVRDTEAFF
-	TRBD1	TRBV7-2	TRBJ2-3	TGTGCCAGCAGCTCGCGGGACAGGGCCTACACAGATACGCAGTATTTT	CASSSRDRAYTDTQYF
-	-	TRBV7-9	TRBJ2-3	TGTGCCAGCAGCTTGCGGATGACCAGCACAGATACGCAGTATTTT	CASSLRMTSTDTQYF
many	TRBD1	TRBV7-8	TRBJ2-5	TGTGCCAGCAGCTATATCTCCGGGACAGCAGAGACCCAGTACTTC	CASSYISGTAETQYF
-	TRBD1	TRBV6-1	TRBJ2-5	TGTGCCAGCAGGAGGACAGGGGGCTACGAAGAGACCCAGTACTTC	CASRRTGGYEETQYF
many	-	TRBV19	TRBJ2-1	TGTGCCAGTAGTATAGATCGGTATGAGCAGTTCTTC	CASSIDRYEQFF